Below, 12 T cell receptor beta chains from the same sample are listed, as sequenced in a study of cytomegalovirus exposure and HLA in healthy donors. The PCR employed 60 Vbeta primers together with 13 Jbeta primers. The assay was immunoSEQ multiplex PCR, and TCRdb's table has in-frame clones only and misses some. Here the sample spans 150,000 to 200,000 clones, roughly 87% being singletons. Sequenced input: PBMCs. The receptors derive from a man in his fifties in good health and CMV-seropositive.

This clone has a single count. The V and J genes are TRBV5-1 and TRBJ2-3; tentative D call: TRBD2 (5 bases). This CDR3 has 14 amino acids. V was pared by 3 bases and J by 2 bases, with 10 bases between. Germline CDR1 and CDR2: SGHRS and YFSETQ. The CDR3 loop reads CASSSLGLTDTQYF. In DNA, the CDR3 is TGCGCCAGCAGCTCCCTAGGACTCACAGATACGCAGTATTTT.

The CDR3 nucleotides are TGTGCCAGCAGTTACTCTGGGACAGCCAATCAGCCCCAGCATTTT. Translating it yields CASSYSGTANQPQHF. The rearrangement links TRBV6-6 to TRBJ1-5; 7 bases line up with TRBD1. The CDR3 runs 15 residues. The germline V gene encodes CDR1 MNHNY and CDR2 SVGAGI (reference sequence). V lost 0 bases and J lost 3; bases outside the gene matches: 2.

This chain links TRBV2 with TRBJ1-1, with D unresolved. The CDR3 loop spans 10 amino acids. CDR1 and CDR2 from the germline V gene are SNHLY and FYNNEI. The V gene lost 10 bases and the J gene lost 1 base, with 4 bases spanning the gap. The CDR3 DNA reads TGTGCCACAGGGAACACTGAAGCTTTCTTT. This encodes CATGNTEAFF.

The rearrangement joins TRBV2 to TRBJ2-1, with TRBD1 matching over 7 bases. V was clipped by 6 bases and J by 4 bases; unmatched bases: 9. CDR3 length equals 15 residues. CDR1 is SNHLY, CDR2 FYNNEI, per germline. CDR3 sequence reads: CASSFSGTAYNEQFF. For the CDR3, the DNA is TGTGCCAGCAGCTTCTCCGGGACAGCGTACAATGAGCAGTTCTTC.

V is TRBV6-5 and J is TRBJ2-1, with 14 bases that match TRBD2. This CDR3 comprises 16 residues. Germline V gene data show CDR1 as MNHEY and CDR2 as SVGAGI. Trimming cost V 4 bases and J 3 bases; bases outside gene matches: 2. The CDR3 nucleotides are TGTGCCAGCAGTTCTGGACTAGCGGGAGGCTACAATGAGCAGTTCTTC. It is translated as CASSSGLAGGYNEQFF.

The genes are TRBV29-1 and TRBJ1-1; weak D call: TRBD1 (6 bases). Germline CDR1 SQVTM, CDR2 ANQGSEA. V was trimmed by 3 bases and J by 5 bases, leaving 7 bases between them. The CDR3 is 11 residues long. CDR3 protein: CSVDQGTEAFF. The CDR3, as DNA: TGCAGCGTTGATCAGGGGACTGAAGCTTTCTTT.

The chain joins TRBV30 to TRBJ1-2; perhaps TRBD1 as D (6 bases). Germline V gene data show CDR1 as GTSNPN and CDR2 as SVGIG (reference sequence). V lost 2 bases, J lost 7 bases, and 11 bases lay in between. The CDR3 length is 12 residues. The chain's CDR3 is CAWSPGAGGYTF. The CDR3 DNA reads TGTGCCTGGAGTCCAGGGGCTGGTGGCTACACCTTC.

The rearrangement links TRBV6-5 to TRBJ1-1; D is unclear. The CDR3 has 15 amino acids. Germline CDR1 reads MNHEY; CDR2 reads SVGAGI. The V and J ends lost 6 bases and 1 base respectively, with 15 bases between them. DNA of the CDR3: TGTGCCAGCAGCCCAGGAAGTTTAGGGAACACTGAAGCTTTCTTT. Encoded protein: CASSPGSLGNTEAFF.

The chain combines TRBV5-4 with TRBJ2-1, with unresolved D. The germline V and J ends were trimmed by 4 bases and 7 bases, with 12 bases remaining between them. The CDR3 length is 13 residues. Germline CDR1 is SGHNT and CDR2 is YYREEE (reference sequence). The CDR3 is CASSSPALNEQFF. CDR3 sequence (DNA): TGTGCCAGCAGCAGTCCCGCGCTGAATGAGCAGTTCTTC.

This clone was seen a single time. V usage is TRBV7-8 and J usage is TRBJ1-5; maybe TRBD1 (5 bases). The CDR3 runs 15 residues. Between the trimmed V and J ends, which lost 5 bases and 0 bases, there was a span of 11 bases. Germline assignment: CDR1 SGHVS and CDR2 FQNEAQ. In DNA, the CDR3 is TGTGCCAGCAGCCTGACAGAGACTAGCAATCAGCCCCAGCATTTT. It specifies CASSLTETSNQPQHF.

The DNA for the CDR3 is TGTGCCAGCGGTAGGGCGGGCACTGAAGCTTTCTTT. Translation gives CASGRAGTEAFF. V and J are TRBV9 and TRBJ1-1; D is uncertain. CDR3 size: 12 residues. The germline V and J ends were trimmed by 7 bases and 4 bases, with 11 bases remaining between them. Germline CDR1 reads SGDLS; CDR2 reads YYNGEE.

The chain combines TRBV7-3 with TRBJ2-1; D is possibly TRBD2 (5 bases). This CDR3 spans 13 amino acids. The V and J ends lost 5 bases and 9 bases respectively, with 14 bases between them. Germline V gives CDR1 SGHTA, CDR2 FQGTGA. The CDR3 nucleotides are TGTGCCAGCAGCGTTGAGGGAGTAGGTGAGCAGTTCTTC. The encoded protein is CASSVEGVGEQFF.